This T cell receptor beta chain came from a study of cytomegalovirus exposure and HLA in healthy donors (dated 2017 in TCRdb). Looking at the study overall: A later analysis indicated that the roughly 120 validation repertoires were generated on the platform also employed for the 700 or so repertoires of the first cohort. The aim of the study was to test whether cataloging public T cell receptors could identify signatures of past pathogen exposure. A separate validation cohort of roughly 130 different subjects was used in addition to the roughly 670-subject first cohort. To predict cytomegalovirus infection status, the study brought together high-throughput TCR immunosequencing, statistical association of individual TCRs with disease status, and machine learning.

Details on this clone: Which antigen it targets is not known. No much larger clonotype is one base removed from it; base qualities were not supplied.

CDR3 length: 15 amino acids, cysteine to phenylalanine. The retained sequence is limited to the CDR3, 45 bases, with the frame set at the first base. For this chain, trimming is 2 bases at the V end and 10 bases at the J end, and the number of junction bases without a gene match is 6. Sequences MNHEY (CDR1) and SVGAGI (CDR2) are obtained from the germline V gene. Libraries were prepared through the immunoSEQ multiplex PCR assay. The original pipeline was this. To diagnose cytomegalovirus status from the catalog of TCR beta chain sequences, a statistical classification framework was built. TCRdb's version of the immuneACCESS table is confined to in-frame rearrangements and falls short of the full clone set. An unresolved V gene accounts for under half of the shortfall where checked; the remainder is of unknown origin. V, J and clone size derive from that table, while D and trimming were established from the DNA sequence. This sample is represented by 200,000 to 300,000 clones; about 86% of them were singletons. Around 3% of the sample lies in the top ten.

Study-wide findings and limitations: Of the cluster scores, approximately 95% were above 0 in a later analysis, which found that TCRs clustered in the first cohort also tended to co-occur in the 110 or so validation repertoires. A later analysis had no HLA typing for the validation cohort, so co-occurrence there was scored across all 110 or so repertoires. In the study, about 150 TCR beta chains were listed as associated with cytomegalovirus. In both the original and validation cohorts, the classifier was reported to diagnose cytomegalovirus status with high specificity and sensitivity. In vitro tests confirmed that a few of the cytomegalovirus-associated TCR beta chains recognize cytomegalovirus antigens. While some public TCRs were present in many individuals, most TCR sequences turned up only very rarely across donors. According to the authors, the approach could potentially be generalized to other disease states and immunological phenotypes.

The donors belonged to the validation cohort of under 150 subjects, which was separate from the approximately 700-subject first cohort. Material: PBMCs. The sequence came from a man between 18 and 35 years old in good health and CMV-seronegative. The receptor chain draws on TRBV6-5 and TRBJ1-6; TRBD1 matches 9 bases in the middle. The CDR3 region has the sequence CASSYRQGGGSPLHF. The DNA sequence is TGTGCCAGCAGTTACCGACAGGGGGGGGGATCACCCCTCCACTTT.